Detailed here is one TCR beta chain. Its target is not known. These data belong to a study of monozygotic twins with inflammatory bowel disease. Study observations and caveats: Clonotype overlap with others was lower in IBD patients than in healthy twins, a difference that was greatest with disease activity. Compared with healthy co-twins, IBD patients showed reduced TCRbeta repertoire diversity by inverse Simpson. In these data, no single strong IBD-associated signal or clonotype received support.

Eight separate reactions for every sample produced the cDNA. TCRdb re-called the 5' RACE reads and gives one entry per CDR3 protein, without DNA. In total, the table holds 420,000 or so distinct CDR3 sequences. The CDR3 sequence is 13 residues long. Germline assignment: CDR1 SEHNR and CDR2 FQNEAQ (reference sequence). The receptor's source is a human donor with ulcerative colitis or Crohn's disease, or a healthy co-twin of an affected twin (not recorded which). The chain recombines TRBV7-9 with TRBJ1-2; TCRdb calls TRBD1, which cannot be checked without DNA. Source material: blood. CDR3 region: CASSLGQGEGYTF.